Detailed here is one T cell receptor (beta chain). Germline trimming cut 3 bases from V and 14 bases from J; bases unmatched to any gene: 18. Looked up from germline, CDR1 is LGHNA and CDR2 is YNFKEQ. The CDR3 loop spans 18 amino acids. The data originate from a study of blood T cell repertoires in COVID-19. For the study at large: COVID-19 samples collected from the United States, Italy and Spain covered acute and convalescent phases. PBMCs, B-cell-depleted T cells, or T cells provided the cDNA or gDNA that made up the material.

The data were produced by immunoSEQ multiplex PCR, yet TCRdb's version contains in-frame clones alone and is incomplete. The table includes roughly 60,000 clones, 65% to 90% detected once. The sequence came from a human donor in a cohort sampled during active COVID-19. The gene calls are TRBV4-2 and TRBJ2-1; 14 bases fit TRBD2. The sample comprised peripheral blood. This chain's CDR3 is CASSQKAPGLAGEWVEFF. The CDR3 bases are TGTGCCAGCAGCCAGAAAGCTCCGGGACTAGCGGGAGAATGGGTCGAGTTCTTC.